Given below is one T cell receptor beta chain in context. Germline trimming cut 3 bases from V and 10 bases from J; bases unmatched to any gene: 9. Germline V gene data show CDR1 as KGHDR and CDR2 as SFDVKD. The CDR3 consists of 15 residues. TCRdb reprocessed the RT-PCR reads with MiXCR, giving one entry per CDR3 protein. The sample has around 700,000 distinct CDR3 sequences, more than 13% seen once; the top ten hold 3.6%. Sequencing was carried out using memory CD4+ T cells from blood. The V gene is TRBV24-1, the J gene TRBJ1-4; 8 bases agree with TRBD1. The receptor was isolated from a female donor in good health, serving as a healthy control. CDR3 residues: CATSDPGQGSAKLFF. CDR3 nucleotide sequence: TGTGCCACCAGTGATCCCGGACAGGGATCGGCAAAACTGTTTTTT.